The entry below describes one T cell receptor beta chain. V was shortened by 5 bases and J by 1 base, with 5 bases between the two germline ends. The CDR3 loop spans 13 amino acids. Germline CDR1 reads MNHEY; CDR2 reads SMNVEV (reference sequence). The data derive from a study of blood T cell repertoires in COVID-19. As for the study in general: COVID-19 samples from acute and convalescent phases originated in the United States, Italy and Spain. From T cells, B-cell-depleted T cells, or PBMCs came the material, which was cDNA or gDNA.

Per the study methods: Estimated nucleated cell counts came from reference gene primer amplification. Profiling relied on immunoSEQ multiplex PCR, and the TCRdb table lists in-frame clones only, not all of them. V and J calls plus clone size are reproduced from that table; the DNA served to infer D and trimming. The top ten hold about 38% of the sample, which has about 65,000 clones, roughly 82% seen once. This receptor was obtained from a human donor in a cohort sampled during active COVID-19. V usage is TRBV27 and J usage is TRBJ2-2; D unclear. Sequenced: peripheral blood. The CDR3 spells CASSLLNTGELFF. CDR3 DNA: TGTGCCAGCAGTCTTTTGAACACCGGGGAGCTGTTTTTT.